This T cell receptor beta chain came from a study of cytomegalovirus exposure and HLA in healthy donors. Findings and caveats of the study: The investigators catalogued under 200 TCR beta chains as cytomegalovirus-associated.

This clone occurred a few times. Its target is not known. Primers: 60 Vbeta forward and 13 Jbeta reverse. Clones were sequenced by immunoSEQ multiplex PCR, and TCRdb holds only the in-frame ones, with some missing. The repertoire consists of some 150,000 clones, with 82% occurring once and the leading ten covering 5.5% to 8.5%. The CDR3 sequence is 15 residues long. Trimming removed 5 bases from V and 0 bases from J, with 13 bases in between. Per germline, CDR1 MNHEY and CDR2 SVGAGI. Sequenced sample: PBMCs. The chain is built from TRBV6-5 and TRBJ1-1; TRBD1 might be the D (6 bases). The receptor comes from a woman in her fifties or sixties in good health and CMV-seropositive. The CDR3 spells CASSKTGTLNTEAFF. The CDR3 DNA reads TGTGCCAGCAGTAAAACCGGGACATTGAACACTGAAGCTTTCTTT.